The rows below give T cell receptor beta chains drawn from one sample of a study of neurological immune-mediated disorders. Using its own MiXCR run on the 5' RACE reads, TCRdb lists one record per CDR3 protein. This table holds about 46,000 distinct CDR3 sequences, 3.5% to 5% found once. Sequencing used PBMCs. Receptor source: a woman aged 60-75 years with multiple sclerosis. Each CDR3 is given with its conserved first and last residue. Each record gives: D gene, V gene, CDR3 length, J gene, clone size, CDR3 DNA, CDR3 protein. D genes are given only for firm matches. Expanded clones are given a class, and other clones once, few, many or no size at all.

d_call: TRBD2
v_call: TRBV20-1
cdr3_length: 17
j_call: TRBJ2-3
clone_size: many
cdr3_nt: TGCAGTGCTAGAGTGTTCAGAAGGGAGGGTGGGACAGATACGCAGTATTTT
cdr3_aa: CSARVFRREGGTDTQYF

d_call: TRBD2
v_call: TRBV20-1
cdr3_length: 16
j_call: TRBJ2-3
clone_size: many
cdr3_nt: TGCAGTGCCACTCCGATAGCGGGAGGTTCCACAGATACGCAGTATTTT
cdr3_aa: CSATPIAGGSTDTQYF

d_call: NA
v_call: TRBV6-1
cdr3_length: 11
j_call: TRBJ1-2
clone_size: many
cdr3_nt: TGTGCCAGCAGTGAAATCGAGCGCTACACCTTC
cdr3_aa: CASSEIERYTF

d_call: TRBD1
v_call: TRBV6-5
cdr3_length: 15
j_call: TRBJ1-4
clone_size: many
cdr3_nt: TGTGCCAGCAGTTTGGACAGGGCGGCTAATGAAAAACTGTTTTTT
cdr3_aa: CASSLDRAANEKLFF

d_call: NA
v_call: TRBV5-1
cdr3_length: 16
j_call: TRBJ1-3
clone_size: many
cdr3_nt: TGCGCCAGCAGCGAACAGCAGGTACATTCTGGAAACACCATATATTTT
cdr3_aa: CASSEQQVHSGNTIYF

d_call: NA
v_call: TRBV20-1
cdr3_length: 14
j_call: TRBJ2-2
clone_size: many
cdr3_nt: TGCAGCGCTCGGGCAGGGCTTACCACCGGGGAGCTGTTTTTT
cdr3_aa: CSARAGLTTGELFF

d_call: TRBD1
v_call: TRBV20-1
cdr3_length: 14
j_call: TRBJ2-7
clone_size: many
cdr3_nt: TGCAGTGCTAGCGGACAGGGCTACTCCTACGAGCAGTACTTC
cdr3_aa: CSASGQGYSYEQYF

d_call: NA
v_call: TRBV5-1
cdr3_length: 13
j_call: TRBJ1-1
clone_size: many
cdr3_nt: TGCGCCAGCAGCTTGGAAACTTCCACTGAAGCTTTCTTT
cdr3_aa: CASSLETSTEAFF

d_call: NA
v_call: TRBV11-2
cdr3_length: 13
j_call: TRBJ1-1
clone_size: many
cdr3_nt: TGTGCCAGCAGCTTAACGGGGCGCACTGAAGCTTTCTTT
cdr3_aa: CASSLTGRTEAFF

d_call: NA
v_call: TRBV20-1
cdr3_length: 14
j_call: TRBJ2-2
clone_size: many
cdr3_nt: TGCAGTGCCGCCACCCCTGACAGCACCGGGGAGCTGTTTTTT
cdr3_aa: CSAATPDSTGELFF

d_call: TRBD2
v_call: TRBV15
cdr3_length: 13
j_call: TRBJ2-5
clone_size: many
cdr3_nt: TGTGCCACCAGCAGTAGCGGGGGGAAGACCCAGTACTTC
cdr3_aa: CATSSSGGKTQYF

d_call: NA
v_call: TRBV5-4
cdr3_length: 13
j_call: TRBJ2-3
clone_size: many
cdr3_nt: TGTGCCAGCAGCTTTGAAGGGGGAGATACGCAGTATTTT
cdr3_aa: CASSFEGGDTQYF

d_call: NA
v_call: TRBV6-2/TRBV6-3
cdr3_length: 14
j_call: TRBJ2-7
clone_size: many
cdr3_nt: TGTGCCAGCAGTTACTATAGGAGCTCCTACGAGCAGTACTTC
cdr3_aa: CASSYYRSSYEQYF

d_call: TRBD2
v_call: TRBV28
cdr3_length: 15
j_call: TRBJ2-5
clone_size: few
cdr3_nt: TGTGCCAGCAGTGGGACTAGCGGGGGACAAGAGACCCAGTACTTC
cdr3_aa: CASSGTSGGQETQYF

d_call: NA
v_call: TRBV4-1
cdr3_length: 16
j_call: TRBJ2-2
clone_size: NA
cdr3_nt: TGCGCCAGCAGCACTGAGCGGACAGAGAACACCGGGGAGCTGTTTTTT
cdr3_aa: CASSTERTENTGELFF

d_call: NA
v_call: TRBV29-1
cdr3_length: 14
j_call: TRBJ1-1
clone_size: many
cdr3_nt: TGCAGCGTTGAAGAAGGCTACCTCGGGACAGAAGCTTTCTTT
cdr3_aa: CSVEEGYLGTEAFF

d_call: NA
v_call: TRBV7-2
cdr3_length: 13
j_call: TRBJ1-5
clone_size: many
cdr3_nt: TGTGCCAGCAGCGCCAGGGGAGATCAGCCCCAGCATTTT
cdr3_aa: CASSARGDQPQHF